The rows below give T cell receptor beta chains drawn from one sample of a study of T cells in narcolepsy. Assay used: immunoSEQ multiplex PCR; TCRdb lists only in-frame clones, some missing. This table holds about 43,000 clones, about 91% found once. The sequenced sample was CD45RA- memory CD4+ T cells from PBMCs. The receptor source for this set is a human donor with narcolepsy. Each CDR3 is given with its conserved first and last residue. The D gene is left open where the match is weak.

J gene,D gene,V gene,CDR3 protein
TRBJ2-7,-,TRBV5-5,CASSLDRAEQYF
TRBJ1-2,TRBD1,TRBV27,CASSGGQGYYGYTF
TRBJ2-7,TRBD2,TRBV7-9,CASSPQTSSGQYF
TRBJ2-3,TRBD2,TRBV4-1,CASSSHPLAGGGTGGQYF
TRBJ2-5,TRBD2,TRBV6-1,CASRETSGGGQETQYF
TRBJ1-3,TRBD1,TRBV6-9,CASSYRTGAGNTIYF
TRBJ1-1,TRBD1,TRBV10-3,CAISGGTGGVEAFF
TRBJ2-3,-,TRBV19,CASRSVGARTDTQYF
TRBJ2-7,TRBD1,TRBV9,CASNPGLGQEAYEQYF
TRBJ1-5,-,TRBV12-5,CASGFLRNQPQHF
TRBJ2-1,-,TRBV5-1,CASSSHMVPGNEQFF
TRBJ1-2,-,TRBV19,CASRPTDRANYGYTF
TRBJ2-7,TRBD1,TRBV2,CASSVDRGNEQYF
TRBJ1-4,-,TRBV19,CASSEGGMWKLFF
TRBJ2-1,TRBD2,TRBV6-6,CATRLAESYNEQFF
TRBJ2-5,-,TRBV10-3,CATTEGTSGTQYF
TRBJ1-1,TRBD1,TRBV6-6,CASSYSTGLGDTEAFF
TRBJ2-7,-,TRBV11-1,CASSLNPPGGGNNEQYF
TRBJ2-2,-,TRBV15,CATSRDRTKAGELFF
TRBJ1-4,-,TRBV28,CASSGRGEKLFF
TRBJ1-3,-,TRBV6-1,CASSEPGFSGNTIYF
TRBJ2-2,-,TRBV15,CATSRPSGTSNTGELFF
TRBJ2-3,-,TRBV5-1,CASSFSGPPTDTQYF
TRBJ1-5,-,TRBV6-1,CASSGSIGNQPQHF
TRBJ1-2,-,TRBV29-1,CSVQGVSHTF
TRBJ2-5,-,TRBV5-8,CASSLEQQETQYF
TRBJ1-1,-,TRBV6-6,CASSYEVASEAFF
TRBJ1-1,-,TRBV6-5,CASITGREAFF
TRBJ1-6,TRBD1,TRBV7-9,CASSLGTGGYSPLHF
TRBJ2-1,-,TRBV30,CAWSVQGLYNEQFF
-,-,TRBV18,CASSPSSYEQYF
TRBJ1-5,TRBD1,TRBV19,CASSISRGPGNQPQHF
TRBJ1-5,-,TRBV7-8,CASSFGAGDQPQHF
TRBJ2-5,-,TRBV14,CASSQGFYRQETQYF
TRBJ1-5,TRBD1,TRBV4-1,CASSQETGGRQPQHF
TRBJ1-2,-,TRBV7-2,CASSLQDYGYTF
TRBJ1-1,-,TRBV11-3,CASSLRVGPDTEAFF
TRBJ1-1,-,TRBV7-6,CASSQDLNTEAFF
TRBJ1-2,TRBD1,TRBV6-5,CATGQGGSYTF
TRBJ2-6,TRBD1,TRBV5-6,CASSVDRGATSGANVLTF
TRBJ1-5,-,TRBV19,CASSIGQVSNQPQHF